This TCR beta chain appears in the sequencing data of a study of graft-versus-host responses after intestinal transplantation. Study context: All of the recipients had induction that used anti-thymocyte globulin, then tacrolimus and steroids for around 3 years.

The assay was immunoSEQ multiplex PCR, and TCRdb's table has in-frame clones only and misses some. The sample carries fewer than 110,000 clones, over 80% recorded once. On this clone: What it binds is unknown.

Whole-study results and caveats: GvH clones detected in recipient marrow included some appearing first in ileum or blood.

The receptor comes from a human donor who was the organ donor for an intestinal transplant. The sequencing here drew on unstimulated CD4+ T cells sorted from spleen or lymph node cells, taken before transplant.

CDR3 sequence (DNA): TGTGCCAGCAGCTTGTTGGGGGACGGACCCTACGAGCAGTACTTC. It encodes CASSLLGDGPYEQYF. This chain joins TRBV5-5 and TRBJ2-5; D might be TRBD1 or TRBD2, each matching 5 bases. The last part of the DNA fits TRBJ2-7 better; the J call may be wrong. The CDR3 length is 15 residues. Looked up from germline, CDR1 is SGHKS and CDR2 is YYEKEE (reference sequence).